The 23 T cell receptor beta chains listed next were all sequenced from one sample in a study of early stage breast cancer tumors. Clones were read by immunoSEQ multiplex PCR, and TCRdb kept only the in-frame ones, dropping some. The repertoire holds around 78,000 clones, under 85% seen once, with under 3.5% in the top ten. The source material was blood. The origin of the receptors is a person aged 55 to 70 with breast cancer.

The chain combines TRBV7-3 with TRBJ2-2; D gene ambiguous. Germline CDR1 reads SGHTA; CDR2 reads FQGTGA. The V gene lost 5 bases and the J gene lost 2 bases, with 12 bases spanning the gap. The CDR3 has 15 amino acids. The CDR3: CASSPHPVNTGELFF. As DNA, the CDR3 is TGTGCCAGCAGCCCCCACCCGGTTAACACCGGGGAGCTGTTTTTT.

This rearrangement joins TRBV28 to TRBJ2-5; 7 bases are shared with TRBD1. Germline assignment: CDR1 MDHEN and CDR2 SYDVKM. The CDR3 is made up of 13 amino acids. V gave up 7 bases and J gave up 5 bases; unmatched junction bases: 7. Here the CDR3 DNA reads TGTGCCAGCAAAAGACAGGGACAGGAGACCCAGTACTTC. Its protein product is CASKRQGQETQYF.

This chain uses TRBV11-3 with TRBJ2-1, with TRBD2 matching 13 bases. The CDR3 consists of 15 residues. Germline CDR1 reads SGHNT; CDR2 reads YENEEA. V was clipped by 5 bases and J by 5 bases; unmatched bases: 3. The CDR3 DNA reads as TGTGCCAGCAGCGCCGGGACTAGCGGGAACAATGAGCAGTTCTTC. Amino acid sequence: CASSAGTSGNNEQFF.

The count of this clone is one. J is TRBJ2-2 and V is TRBV5-4; no clear D gene. The V and J ends lost 1 base and 4 bases respectively, with 8 bases between them. The CDR3 spans 14 residues. The germline V gene encodes CDR1 SGHNT and CDR2 YYREEE (reference sequence). The CDR3 bases are TGTGCCAGCAGCTTGTCGCTGGGCACCGGGGAGCTGTTTTTT. Residues: CASSLSLGTGELFF.

This chain uses TRBV7-3 with TRBJ2-6; 9 nucleotides agree with TRBD1. This CDR3 comprises 16 residues. Trimming took 4 bases from V and 13 from J; bases not matched to a gene: 14. Germline V gene lookup returns CDR1 SGHTA and CDR2 FQGTGA. This chain's CDR3 is CASSSRPGQGPSVLTF. The DNA of the CDR3 is TGTGCCAGCAGCTCTCGACCGGGACAGGGCCCATCAGTCCTGACTTTC.

The chain recombines TRBV19 with TRBJ2-3; D is possibly TRBD2 (6 bases). This CDR3 region has 15 residues. Trimming took off 2 bases at V and 0 bases at J, with 9 bases between the two ends. Germline values: CDR1 LNHDA, CDR2 SQIVND (reference sequence). The CDR3, as DNA: TGTGCCAGTAGTATACGAGGGACTAGCACAGATACGCAGTATTTT. This gives the protein CASSIRGTSTDTQYF.

The chain combines TRBV28 with TRBJ2-2; D gene unclear. This CDR3 has 15 residues. The V end was cut by 5 bases, the J end by 5 bases, with 15 bases between. The germline CDR1 and CDR2 sequences are MDHEN and SYDVKM. The DNA of the CDR3 is TGTGCCAGCAGTCTAACGCAACCTGAGACCGGGGAGCTGTTTTTT. It yields the protein CASSLTQPETGELFF.

A single count supports this clone. The chain's CDR3 is CASSFGNTEAFF. The CDR3 region has the DNA TGTGCCAGCAGTTTCGGCAACACTGAAGCTTTCTTT. The gene calls are TRBV6-5 and TRBJ1-1; D not certain. The CDR3 has 12 amino acids. CDR1 and CDR2 (germline): MNHEY, SVGAGI. The V and J ends lost 4 bases and 2 bases respectively, with 5 bases between them.

The chain has TRBV5-1 and TRBJ2-6; tentatively, D is TRBD2 (7 bases). Germline CDR1 reads SGHRS; CDR2 reads YFSETQ. Trimming pared 0 bases from V and 4 bases from J, leaving 11 bases between. This CDR3 is 16 amino acids long. The CDR3 nucleotides read TGCGCCAGCAGCTTGGCCGGGGGGCGCGGGGCCAACGTCCTGACTTTC. It specifies CASSLAGGRGANVLTF.

Here the CDR3 DNA reads TGTGCCAGCAGAACCGGGACTGGGAATGAAAAACTGTTTTTT. Translation gives CASRTGTGNEKLFF. The chain links TRBV6-1 to TRBJ1-4, with D possibly TRBD1 on 5 matching bases. Per the germline V gene, CDR1 is MNHNS and CDR2 is SASEGT. Deletions cut 6 bases from V and 5 bases from J, with 13 bases between. The CDR3 is 14 amino acids.

CDR3 nucleotide sequence: TGTGCCAGCAGTCCGGACAGCGGCTATGGCTACACCTTC. This sequence encodes CASSPDSGYGYTF. The genes are TRBV6-5 and TRBJ1-2; weak D call: TRBD1 (6 bases). The V end was cut by 5 bases, the J end by 4 bases, with 11 bases between. The germline V gene has CDR1 MNHEY and CDR2 SVGAGI. This CDR3 has 13 residues.

This clone was detected only a few times. The chain employs TRBV19 and TRBJ1-1, with TRBD1 as a possible D gene (6 bases). Trimming shortened V by 6 bases and J by 1 base, and 12 bases separated the two germline ends. Germline assignment: CDR1 LNHDA and CDR2 SQIVND (reference sequence). The length of the CDR3 is 14 residues. CDR3 sequence: CASRAGARNTEAFF. The CDR3, as DNA: TGTGCCAGTAGGGCGGGGGCGCGGAACACTGAAGCTTTCTTT.

The chain uses TRBV4-1 and TRBJ2-1, with TRBD2 matching over 8 bases. CDR1 and CDR2 from the germline V gene are MGHRA and YSYEKL. V lost 0 bases and J lost 10; bases outside the gene matches: 26. The CDR3 contains 21 residues. The CDR3 is CASSQDPPKTSGRPSDKEQFF. In DNA, the CDR3 is TGCGCCAGCAGCCAAGACCCTCCCAAAACTAGCGGACGACCTTCGGATAAGGAGCAGTTCTTC.

This clone appeared a single time. The chain uses TRBV7-6 and TRBJ2-1; tentatively, D is TRBD2 (5 bases). Deletions cut 5 bases from V and 8 bases from J, with 10 bases between. Germline V gene sequence: CDR1 SGHVS, CDR2 FNYEAQ. This CDR3 is built from 12 residues. CDR3: CASSALRDEQFF. The CDR3 coding sequence is TGTGCCAGCAGCGCACTGCGGGATGAGCAGTTCTTC. The full variable domain, completed using reference TRBV7-6 and TRBJ2-1, is GAGVSQSPRYKVTKRGQDVALRCDPISGHVSLYWYRQALGQGPEFLTYFNYEAQQDKSGLPNDRFSAERPEGSISTLTIQRTEQRDSAMYRCASSALRDEQFFGPGTRLTVL.

The rearrangement uses TRBV9 and TRBJ2-3; 9 bases are a match to TRBD2. The trim removed 0 bases at V and 2 bases at J, leaving 7 bases unmatched. CDR3 length: 17 residues. Germline CDR1 SGDLS, CDR2 YYNGEE. The chain's CDR3 is CASSVGGGGAVTDTQYF. CDR3 coding DNA: TGTGCCAGCAGCGTAGGGGGCGGGGGGGCCGTCACAGATACGCAGTATTTT.

The rearrangement uses TRBV9 and TRBJ2-3; no firm D call. CDR3 length: 12 residues. Germline V CDR1 and CDR2: SGDLS, YYNGEE. The ends were cut back, 3 bases at V and 5 bases at J, with 7 bases in the middle. CDR3 bases: TGTGCCAGCAGCGACGTTAGAGATACGCAGTATTTT. Protein sequence: CASSDVRDTQYF.

The sample holds a few counts of this clone. V gene TRBV5-1 combines with J gene TRBJ2-7; tentative D call: TRBD1 (6 bases). This CDR3 is built from 17 residues. CDR1 SGHRS and CDR2 YFSETQ come from the germline V gene. Trimming cost V 1 base and J 0 bases, with 17 bases left between them. CDR3 loop: CASSLKKGQLLSYEQYF. The CDR3 region has the DNA TGCGCCAGCAGCTTGAAGAAGGGACAACTCCTCTCCTACGAGCAGTACTTC.

This rearrangement joins TRBV29-1 to TRBJ2-3; D is uncertain. From germline, CDR1 is SQVTM and CDR2 ANQGSEA. This CDR3 region has 11 residues. V was cut by 3 bases and J by 6 bases, with 7 bases left in between. This CDR3 is CSVDINDTQYF. The CDR3 nucleotides read TGCAGCGTTGATATTAACGATACGCAGTATTTT.

DNA for the CDR3: TGTGCCAGCAGTTTAAGTGGAGCTGAAGCTTTCTTT. As protein: CASSLSGAEAFF. This chain links TRBV28 with TRBJ1-1; D not resolved. Germline CDR1 and CDR2: MDHEN and SYDVKM. The CDR3 is 12 residues long. V was pared by 2 bases and J by 6 bases, with 7 bases between.

The V and J genes are TRBV7-2 and TRBJ2-1, with unresolved D. Trimming stripped 1 base from V and 7 bases from J, with 14 bases between. Germline V gene data show CDR1 as SGHTA and CDR2 as FQGNSA. This CDR3 has 15 residues. As DNA, the CDR3 is TGTGCCAGCAGCTTAGTGTCCGCAAGGGCTAATGAGCAGTTCTTC. It is translated as CASSLVSARANEQFF.

This clone showed up just a few times. The chain couples TRBV7-2 to TRBJ2-7, with D hard to call. CDR3 length: 12 residues. Trimming took off 2 bases at V and 5 bases at J, with 7 bases between the two ends. Germline V gene data show CDR1 as SGHTA and CDR2 as FQGNSA. Here the CDR3 reads CASSLYLDEQYF. CDR3 bases: TGTGCCAGCAGCTTATATCTGGACGAGCAGTACTTC.

The J gene is TRBJ2-1, the V gene TRBV5-4; 11 bases fit TRBD2. Germline CDR1 reads SGHNT; CDR2 reads YYREEE (reference sequence). V trimming: 4 bases; J trimming: 5 bases; junction bases outside the gene matches: 11. This CDR3 has 17 residues. This CDR3 reads CASSLARRLAGNNEQFF. The CDR3 nucleotides are TGTGCCAGCAGCCTGGCCCGGCGACTAGCGGGGAACAATGAGCAGTTCTTC.

This clone showed up just a few times. The rearrangement uses TRBV7-9 and TRBJ2-5; possible D gene TRBD1, 5 bases. CDR1 and CDR2 from the germline V gene are SEHNR and FQNEAQ (reference sequence). This CDR3 has 14 residues. Trimming removed 4 bases from V and 4 bases from J, with 13 bases in between. This chain's CDR3 is CASSSQGLIETQYF. Here the CDR3 DNA reads TGTGCCAGCAGCTCTCAGGGCCTGATAGAGACCCAGTACTTC.